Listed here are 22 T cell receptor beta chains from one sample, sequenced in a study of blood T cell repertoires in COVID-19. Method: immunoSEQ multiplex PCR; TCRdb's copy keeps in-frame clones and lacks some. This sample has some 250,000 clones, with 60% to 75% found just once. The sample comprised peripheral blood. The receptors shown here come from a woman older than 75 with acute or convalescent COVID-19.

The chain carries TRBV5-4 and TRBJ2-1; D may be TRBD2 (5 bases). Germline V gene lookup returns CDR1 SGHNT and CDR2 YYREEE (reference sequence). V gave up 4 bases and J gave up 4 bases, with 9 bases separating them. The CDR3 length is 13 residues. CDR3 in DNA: TGTGCCAGCAGCGACGGGATATACAATGAGCAGTTCTTC. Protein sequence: CASSDGIYNEQFF.

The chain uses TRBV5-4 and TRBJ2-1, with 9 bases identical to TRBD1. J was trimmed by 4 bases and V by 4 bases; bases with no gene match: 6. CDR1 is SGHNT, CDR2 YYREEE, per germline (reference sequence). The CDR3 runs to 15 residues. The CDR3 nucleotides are TGTGCCAGCAGCATCCGGGACAGGGTTTACAATGAGCAGTTCTTC. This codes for CASSIRDRVYNEQFF.

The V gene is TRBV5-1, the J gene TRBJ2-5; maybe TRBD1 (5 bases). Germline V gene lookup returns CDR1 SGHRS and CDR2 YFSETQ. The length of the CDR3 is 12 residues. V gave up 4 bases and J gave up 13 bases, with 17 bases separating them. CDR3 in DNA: TGCGCCAGCAGCGCCGATCCCAGGGTTCCGTACTTC. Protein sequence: CASSADPRVPYF. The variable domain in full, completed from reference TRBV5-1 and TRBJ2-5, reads KAGVTQTPRYLIKTRGQQVTLSCSPISGHRSVSWYQQTPGQGLQFLFEYFSETQRNKGNFPGRFSGRQFSNSRSEMNVSTLELGDSALYLCASSADPRVPYFGPGTRLLVL.

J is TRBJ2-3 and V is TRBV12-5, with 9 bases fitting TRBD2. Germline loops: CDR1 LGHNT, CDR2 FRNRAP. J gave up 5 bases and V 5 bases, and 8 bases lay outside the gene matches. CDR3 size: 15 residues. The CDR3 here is CASGPTSGFRDTQYF. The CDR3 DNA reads TGTGCTAGTGGTCCGACTAGCGGATTCAGAGATACGCAGTATTTT. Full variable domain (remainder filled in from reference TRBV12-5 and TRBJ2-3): DARVTQTPRHKVTEMGQEVTMRCQPILGHNTVFWYRQTMMQGLELLAYFRNRAPLDDSGMPKDRFSAEMPDATLATLKIQPSEPRDSAVYFCASGPTSGFRDTQYFGPGTRLTVL.

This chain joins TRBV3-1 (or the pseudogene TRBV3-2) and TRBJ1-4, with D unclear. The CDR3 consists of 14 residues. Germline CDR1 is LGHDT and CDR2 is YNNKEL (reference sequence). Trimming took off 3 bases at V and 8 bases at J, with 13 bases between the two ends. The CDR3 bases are TGTGCCAGCAGCCATTCGCCCCCTGGCGAAAAACTGTTTTTT. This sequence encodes CASSHSPPGEKLFF.

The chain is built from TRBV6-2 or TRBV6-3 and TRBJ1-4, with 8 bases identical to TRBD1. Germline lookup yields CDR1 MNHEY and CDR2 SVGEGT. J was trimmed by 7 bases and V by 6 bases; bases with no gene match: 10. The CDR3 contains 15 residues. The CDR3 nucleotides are TGTGCCAGCAGCGCCCCCCTGGACAGGGTTGAAAAACTGTTTTTT. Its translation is CASSAPLDRVEKLFF.

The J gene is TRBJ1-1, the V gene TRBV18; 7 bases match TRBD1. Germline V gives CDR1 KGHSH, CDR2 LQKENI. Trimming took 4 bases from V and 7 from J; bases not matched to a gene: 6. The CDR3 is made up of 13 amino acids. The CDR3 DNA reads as TGTGCCAGCTCACAAACAGGGGTTTATGAAGCTTTCTTT. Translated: CASSQTGVYEAFF.

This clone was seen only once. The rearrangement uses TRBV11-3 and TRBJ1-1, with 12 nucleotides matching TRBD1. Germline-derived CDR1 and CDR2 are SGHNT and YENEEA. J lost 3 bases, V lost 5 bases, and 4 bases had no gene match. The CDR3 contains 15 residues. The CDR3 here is CASSRGTGGYTEAFF. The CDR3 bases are TGTGCCAGCAGCAGAGGGACAGGGGGCTACACTGAAGCTTTCTTT.

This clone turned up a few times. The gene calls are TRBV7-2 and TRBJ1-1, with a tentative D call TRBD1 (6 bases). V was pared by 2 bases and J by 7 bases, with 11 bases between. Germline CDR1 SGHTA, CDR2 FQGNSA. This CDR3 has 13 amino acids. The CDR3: CASSLTGLGEAFF. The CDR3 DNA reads TGTGCCAGCAGCTTAACAGGGCTCGGTGAAGCTTTCTTT.

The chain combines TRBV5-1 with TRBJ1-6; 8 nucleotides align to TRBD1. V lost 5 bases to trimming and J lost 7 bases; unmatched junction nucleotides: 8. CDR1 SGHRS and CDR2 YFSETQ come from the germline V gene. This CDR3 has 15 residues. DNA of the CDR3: TGCGCCAGCAGTCCTGCTCGACAGGGGAATTCACCCCTCCACTTT. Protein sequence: CASSPARQGNSPLHF.

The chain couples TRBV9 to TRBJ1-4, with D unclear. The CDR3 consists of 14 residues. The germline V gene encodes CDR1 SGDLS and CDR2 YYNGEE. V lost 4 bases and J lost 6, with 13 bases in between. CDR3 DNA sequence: TGTGCCAGCAGCCCGAATTCCGGGTATGAAAAACTGTTTTTT. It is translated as CASSPNSGYEKLFF. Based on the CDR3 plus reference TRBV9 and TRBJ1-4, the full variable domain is DSGVTQTPKHLITATGQRVTLRCSPRSGDLSVYWYQQSLDQGLQFLIQYYNGEERAKGNILERFSAQQFPDLHSELNLSSLELGDSALYFCASSPNSGYEKLFFGSGTQLSVL.

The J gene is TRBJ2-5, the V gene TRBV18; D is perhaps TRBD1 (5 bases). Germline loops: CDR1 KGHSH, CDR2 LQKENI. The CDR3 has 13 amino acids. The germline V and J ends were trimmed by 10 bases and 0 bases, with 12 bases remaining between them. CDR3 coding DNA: TGTGCCACCAATCCAGGGAACCAAGAGACCCAGTACTTC. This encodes CATNPGNQETQYF.

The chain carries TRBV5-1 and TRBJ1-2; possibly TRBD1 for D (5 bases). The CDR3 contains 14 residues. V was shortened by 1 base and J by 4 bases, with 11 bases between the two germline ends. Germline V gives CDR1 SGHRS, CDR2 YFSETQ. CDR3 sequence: CASSLSQATYGYTF. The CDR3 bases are TGCGCCAGCAGCTTGTCACAGGCGACCTATGGCTACACCTTC.

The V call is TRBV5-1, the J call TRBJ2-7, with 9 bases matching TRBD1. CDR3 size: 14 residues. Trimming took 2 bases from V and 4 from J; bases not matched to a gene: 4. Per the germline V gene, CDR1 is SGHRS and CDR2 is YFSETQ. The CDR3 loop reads CASSLQGAQYEQYF. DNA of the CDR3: TGCGCCAGCAGCTTACAGGGGGCTCAGTACGAGCAGTACTTC.

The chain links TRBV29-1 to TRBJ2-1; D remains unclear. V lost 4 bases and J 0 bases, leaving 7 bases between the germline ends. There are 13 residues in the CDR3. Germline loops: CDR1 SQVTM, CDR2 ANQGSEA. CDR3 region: CSVGSNSYNEQFF. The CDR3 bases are TGCAGCGTTGGTAGTAACTCCTACAATGAGCAGTTCTTC.

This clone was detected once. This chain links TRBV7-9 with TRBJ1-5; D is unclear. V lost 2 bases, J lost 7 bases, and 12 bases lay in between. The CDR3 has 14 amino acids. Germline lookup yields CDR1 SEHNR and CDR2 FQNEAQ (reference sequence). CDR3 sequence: CASSLQSGGQPQHF. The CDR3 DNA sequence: TGTGCCAGCAGCTTACAGTCGGGTGGCCAGCCCCAGCATTTT. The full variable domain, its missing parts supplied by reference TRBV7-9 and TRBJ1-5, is DTGVSQNPRHKITKRGQNVTFRCDPISEHNRLYWYRQTLGQGPEFLTYFQNEAQLEKSRLLSDRFSAERPKGSFSTLEIQRTEQGDSAMYLCASSLQSGGQPQHFGDGTRLSIL.

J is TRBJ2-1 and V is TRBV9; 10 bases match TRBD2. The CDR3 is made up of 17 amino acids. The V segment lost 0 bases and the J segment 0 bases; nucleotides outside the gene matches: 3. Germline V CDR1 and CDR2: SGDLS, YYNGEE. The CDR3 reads CASSVDPSGSSYNEQFF. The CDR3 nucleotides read TGTGCCAGCAGCGTAGATCCTAGCGGGAGCTCCTACAATGAGCAGTTCTTC.

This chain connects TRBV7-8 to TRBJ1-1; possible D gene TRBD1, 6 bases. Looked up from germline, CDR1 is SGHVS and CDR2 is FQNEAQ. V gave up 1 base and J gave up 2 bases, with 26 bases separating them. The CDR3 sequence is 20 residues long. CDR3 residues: CASSLDFQGKPYATNTEAFF. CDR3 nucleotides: TGTGCCAGCAGCTTAGATTTCCAGGGGAAACCTTACGCCACCAACACTGAAGCTTTCTTT.

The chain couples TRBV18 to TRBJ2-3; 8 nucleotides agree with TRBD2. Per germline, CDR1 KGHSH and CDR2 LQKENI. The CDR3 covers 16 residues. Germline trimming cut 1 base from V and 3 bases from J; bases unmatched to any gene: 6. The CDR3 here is CASSPLSSGWTDTQYF. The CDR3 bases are TGTGCCAGCTCACCACTGTCTAGCGGGTGGACAGATACGCAGTATTTT. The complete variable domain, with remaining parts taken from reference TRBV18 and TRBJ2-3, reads NAGVMQNPRHLVRRRGQEARLRCSPMKGHSHVYWYRQLPEEGLKFMVYLQKENIIDESGMPKERFSAEFPKEGPSILRIQQVVRGDSAAYFCASSPLSSGWTDTQYFGPGTRLTVL.

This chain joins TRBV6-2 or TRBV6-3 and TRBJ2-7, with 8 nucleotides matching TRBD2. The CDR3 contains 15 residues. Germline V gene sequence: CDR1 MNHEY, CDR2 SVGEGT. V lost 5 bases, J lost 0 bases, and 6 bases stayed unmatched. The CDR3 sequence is CASSPGGARSYEQYF. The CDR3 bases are TGTGCCAGCAGTCCCGGGGGGGCCCGCTCCTACGAGCAGTACTTC.

As DNA, the CDR3 is TGTGCCAGCAGCCAAGGTCGTGAGCAGTTCTTC. The encoded protein is CASSQGREQFF. V and J are TRBV3-1 (or the pseudogene TRBV3-2) and TRBJ2-1, with unresolved D. The CDR3 has 11 residues. CDR1 and CDR2 from the germline V gene are LGHDT and YNNKEL (reference sequence). V was pared by 1 base and J by 9 bases, with 4 bases between.

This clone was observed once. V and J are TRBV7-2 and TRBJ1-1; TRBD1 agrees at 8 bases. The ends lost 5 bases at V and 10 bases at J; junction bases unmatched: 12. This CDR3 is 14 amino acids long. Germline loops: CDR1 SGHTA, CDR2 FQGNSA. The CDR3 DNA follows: TGTGCCAGCAGCCCCAACAAGGGGACAGGTCGAGCTTTCTTT. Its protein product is CASSPNKGTGRAFF.